This TCR beta chain was captured in a study of T cells in localized non-small cell lung cancer. Study-wide points: Adjacent lung held a median about 57 of the top 100 tumor clones.

In its sample, this clone was seen a few times. The antigen is unknown. The data were produced by immunoSEQ multiplex PCR, yet TCRdb's version contains in-frame clones alone and is incomplete. The data show fewer than 15,000 clones, approximately 30% seen once. Germline V gene data show CDR1 as SGHNT and CDR2 as YENEEA. CDR3 length equals 15 residues. With V trimmed by 4 bases and J by 7 bases, 11 bases remained unmatched. The origin of this receptor is a female donor aged 60 or older with stage I lung adenocarcinoma. This specimen was lung tumor tissue, taken before any cancer treatment. The chain employs TRBV11-3 and TRBJ1-2; 8 nucleotides agree with TRBD1. CDR3 DNA sequence: TGTGCCAGCAGCTCAGACAGGGGTTTTTGGAGTGGCTACACCTTC. Amino acids: CASSSDRGFWSGYTF. The whole variable domain, filled in from reference TRBV11-3 and TRBJ1-2, reads EAGVVQSPRYKIIEKKQPVAFWCNPISGHNTLYWYLQNLGQGPELLIRYENEEAVDDSQLPKDRFSAERLKGVDSTLKIQPAELGDSAVYLCASSSDRGFWSGYTFGSGTRLTVV.